Listed below are T cell receptor beta chains from one sample, sequenced in a study of blood T cell repertoires in COVID-19. Measured with immunoSEQ multiplex PCR; TCRdb has only the in-frame clones, and not every one. The sample has tens of thousands of clones, 75% to 85% seen once. Sequenced input: peripheral blood. These receptors all stem from a human donor in a cohort sampled during active COVID-19. Both conserved end residues are part of each CDR3. Each record gives: clone size, V gene, J gene, D gene, CDR3 protein, CDR3 DNA. D genes are given only for firm matches. Expanded clones get a size class; other rows say once, few or many, or leave the size out.

clone_size: .; v_call: TRBV5-1; j_call: TRBJ2-7; d_call: .; cdr3_aa: CASSLGGTGRYEQYF; cdr3_nt: TGCGCCAGCAGCTTAGGCGGAACAGGACGCTACGAGCAGTACTTC
clone_size: .; v_call: TRBV7-9; j_call: TRBJ2-1; d_call: TRBD2; cdr3_aa: CASSLGLAGGPKNEQFF; cdr3_nt: TGTGCCAGCAGCTTGGGACTAGCGGGAGGGCCCAAAAATGAGCAGTTCTTC
clone_size: many; v_call: TRBV28; j_call: TRBJ2-3; d_call: .; cdr3_aa: CASRIRGGGTDTQYF; cdr3_nt: TGTGCCAGCAGAATCCGCGGAGGTGGCACAGATACGCAGTATTTT
clone_size: .; v_call: TRBV2; j_call: TRBJ1-5; d_call: .; cdr3_aa: CASSLRTAGNQPQHF; cdr3_nt: TGTGCCAGCAGTTTACGGACCGCAGGGAATCAGCCCCAGCATTTT
clone_size: .; v_call: TRBV15; j_call: TRBJ2-2; d_call: .; cdr3_aa: CATSRDYLGVGTGELFF; cdr3_nt: TGTGCCACCAGCAGAGACTACCTAGGGGTGGGCACCGGGGAGCTGTTTTTT
clone_size: once; v_call: TRBV30; j_call: TRBJ2-5; d_call: .; cdr3_aa: CAWNPTVQRETQYF; cdr3_nt: TGTGCCTGGAACCCCACGGTCCAGCGAGAGACCCAGTACTTC
clone_size: .; v_call: TRBV7-2; j_call: TRBJ1-2; d_call: TRBD1; cdr3_aa: CASRPGTEGGYTF; cdr3_nt: TGTGCCAGCAGACCCGGGACAGAGGGTGGCTACACCTTC
clone_size: .; v_call: TRBV3-1/TRBV3-2; j_call: TRBJ2-7; d_call: .; cdr3_aa: CASSQRGHLYEQYF; cdr3_nt: TGTGCCAGCAGCCAAAGGGGACATCTTTACGAGCAGTACTTC
clone_size: .; v_call: TRBV7-8; j_call: TRBJ2-7; d_call: TRBD1; cdr3_aa: CASSFTGQGWQYF; cdr3_nt: TGTGCCAGCAGCTTTACGGGACAGGGCTGGCAGTACTTC
clone_size: .; v_call: TRBV15; j_call: TRBJ2-3; d_call: TRBD2; cdr3_aa: CATSTPSGGGETDTQYF; cdr3_nt: TGTGCCACCAGCACCCCATCCGGGGGGGGCGAAACAGATACGCAGTATTTT
clone_size: .; v_call: TRBV6-1; j_call: TRBJ1-2; d_call: .; cdr3_aa: CASSEAGGADGYTF; cdr3_nt: TGTGCCAGCAGTGAGGCGGGGGGAGCGGATGGCTACACCTTC
clone_size: few; v_call: TRBV1; j_call: TRBJ1-5; d_call: .; cdr3_aa: CTSPNQPQHF; cdr3_nt: TGCACCAGCCCGAATCAGCCCCAGCATTTT
clone_size: .; v_call: TRBV9; j_call: TRBJ2-4; d_call: .; cdr3_aa: CASSVGLGNIQYF; cdr3_nt: TGTGCCAGCAGCGTAGGGCTAGGCAACATTCAGTACTTC
clone_size: .; v_call: TRBV9; j_call: TRBJ2-7; d_call: TRBD2; cdr3_aa: CASSVLAGGGEQYF; cdr3_nt: TGTGCCAGCAGCGTCCTAGCGGGAGGGGGCGAGCAGTACTTC